These 29 T cell receptor beta chains came from one sample sequenced in a study of cytomegalovirus exposure and HLA in healthy donors. PCR used 60 Vbeta primers and 13 Jbeta primers. Here immunoSEQ multiplex PCR was the method, and the copy in TCRdb shows in-frame clones only, minus some. This table has 120,000 or so clones, roughly 75% appearing once. The source material was PBMCs. The source of these receptors is a woman between 50 and 59 years old in good health and CMV-seronegative.

This clone showed up just a few times. The V gene is TRBV27, the J gene TRBJ1-6, with 9 nucleotides matching TRBD1. In germline, CDR1 is MNHEY, CDR2 SMNVEV (reference sequence). With 4 bases clipped from V and 7 bases from J, the junction kept 5 bases outside the gene matches. The CDR3 consists of 15 residues. The CDR3, as DNA: TGTGCCAGCAGTTCAGGACAGGGGATGAATTCACCCCTCCACTTT. It is translated as CASSSGQGMNSPLHF.

This clone was recorded a few times. The chain couples TRBV5-8 to TRBJ1-1, with D possibly being TRBD1 (6 bases). CDR3 length: 17 residues. Germline CDR1 and CDR2: SGHTS and YDEGEE. The ends were cut back, 5 bases at V and 0 bases at J, with 20 bases in the middle. The CDR3 region is CASSPQGRVAMNTEAFF. The CDR3, as DNA: TGTGCCAGCAGTCCACAGGGCCGGGTAGCCATGAACACTGAAGCTTTCTTT.

The V call is TRBV7-6, the J call TRBJ1-4, with TRBD1 as a possible D gene (5 bases). This CDR3 has 16 residues. Germline CDR1 and CDR2: SGHVS and FNYEAQ. Trimming removed 4 bases from V and 4 bases from J, with 16 bases in between. CDR3 region: CASSSGGGSYNEKLFF. The CDR3 nucleotides are TGTGCCAGCAGCTCTGGGGGGGGGTCTTATAATGAAAAACTGTTTTTT.

On this clone: One junction end does not reproduce the germline sequence, and a read error may be involved. This chain uses TRBV7-7 with TRBJ2-2; TRBD2 is a possible D gene (6 bases). The CDR3 totals 15 residues. The germline CDR1 and CDR2 sequences are SSHAT and FNYEAQ (reference sequence). The DNA of the CDR3 is TGTGCTAGCAGCTTTCAGGTTGGAGGGACCGGGGAGCTGTTTTTT. Its protein is CASSFQVGGTGELFF.

V is TRBV27 and J is TRBJ2-7, with 8 bases fitting TRBD2. Germline-derived CDR1 and CDR2 are MNHEY and SMNVEV (reference sequence). The CDR3 extends over 16 amino acids. J gave up 2 bases and V 4 bases, and 10 bases lay outside the gene matches. The CDR3 bases are TGTGCCAGCAGTTCCGGGAGGGCCTTAAGGACCTACGAGCAGTACTTC. Its protein product is CASSSGRALRTYEQYF.

The chain joins TRBV2 to TRBJ2-5; D unresolved. The V gene's germline CDR1 is SNHLY and CDR2 FYNNEI. With 6 bases removed from V and 2 bases from J, the gap between germline ends came to 10 bases. The CDR3 is 13 amino acids. CDR3 amino acids: CASRVEIQETQYF. DNA of the CDR3: TGTGCCAGCAGAGTTGAGATTCAAGAGACCCAGTACTTC.

This chain joins TRBV5-6 and TRBJ2-3; D not resolved. Trimming cost V 3 bases and J 8 bases, with 7 bases left between them. Germline V gene sequence: CDR1 SGHDT, CDR2 YYEEEE. The CDR3 totals 11 residues. The CDR3 bases are TGTGCCAGCAGCTCCCCTCGTACGCAGTATTTT. It is translated as CASSSPRTQYF.

The chain couples TRBV28 to TRBJ2-2; 10 positions match TRBD1. Germline CDR1 MDHEN, CDR2 SYDVKM. The CDR3 length is 13 residues. V shed 6 bases, J shed 6 bases, and the junction held 1 base outside the gene matches. DNA for the CDR3: TGTGCCAGCAGGACAGGGGGCTCCGGGGAGCTGTTTTTT. It yields the protein CASRTGGSGELFF.

This chain links TRBV29-1 with TRBJ1-2; perhaps TRBD1 as D (6 bases). V was cut by 7 bases and J by 5 bases, with 14 bases left in between. The CDR3 sequence is 12 residues long. CDR1 SQVTM and CDR2 ANQGSEA come from the germline V gene. The CDR3 DNA is TGCAGCGCCATGACACAGGGATATGGCTACACCTTC. Amino acid sequence: CSAMTQGYGYTF.

The rearrangement links TRBV28 to TRBJ1-1; D possibly corresponds to TRBD1 (5 bases). Germline lookup yields CDR1 MDHEN and CDR2 SYDVKM. The CDR3 totals 14 residues. Deletions cut 8 bases from V and 4 bases from J, with 17 bases between. The DNA of the CDR3 is TGTGCCAGCCAAAGACAGCTTACACTCACTGAAGCTTTCTTT. It is translated as CASQRQLTLTEAFF.

This chain connects TRBV7-2 to TRBJ2-5; D gene unclear. The DNA end favors TRBJ2-7, so the J call may be wrong. Germline values: CDR1 SGHTA, CDR2 FQGNSA. The CDR3 totals 15 residues. The CDR3 nucleotides are TGTGCCAGCAGCGAAGGAGTATTTATCTCCTACGAGCAGTACTTC. This gives the protein CASSEGVFISYEQYF.

This chain links TRBV19 with TRBJ2-1; the match to TRBD1 covers 9 bases. Germline trimming cut 4 bases from V and 8 bases from J; bases unmatched to any gene: 18. CDR1 and CDR2 (germline): LNHDA, SQIVND (reference sequence). The CDR3 is made up of 18 amino acids. The CDR3 here is CASSTPNYRDRVRYEQFF. The CDR3 bases are TGTGCCAGTAGTACACCCAACTACCGGGACAGGGTCAGGTATGAGCAGTTCTTC.

This clone was seen only once. V is TRBV6-4 and J is TRBJ2-7, with 8 bases identical to TRBD1. J was trimmed by 3 bases and V by 1 base; bases with no gene match: 5. Germline V gene sequence: CDR1 MRHNA, CDR2 SNTAGT. The CDR3 spans 15 residues. The CDR3 sequence is CASSDWDRTNYEQYF. In DNA, the CDR3 is TGTGCCAGCAGTGACTGGGACAGGACAAACTACGAGCAGTACTTC.

On this clone itself: A read error may produce the germline difference seen at one junction end. This CDR3 is also generated by other DNA sequences in the sample. The chain recombines TRBV5-1 with TRBJ2-7, with D perhaps matching TRBD2 (6 bases). The germline gives CDR1 SGHRS, CDR2 YFSETQ. The CDR3 covers 15 residues. CDR3 sequence (DNA): TGCGCTAGCAGCTTCTGGTATGCGGGGTTTGGCGAGCAGTACTTC. Translating gives CASSFWYAGFGEQYF.

This clone has a handful of counts. Other DNA sequences in the sample encode the same CDR3. The chain links TRBV4-2 to TRBJ2-1; TRBD2 matches at 7 bases. Germline CDR1 and CDR2: LGHNA and YNFKEQ. There are 17 residues in the CDR3. The J segment lost 0 bases and the V segment lost 0 bases, leaving 5 bases of the junction unmatched. In nucleotides, the CDR3 is TGTGCCAGCAGCCAAGATCTGGGGGGGAGCTCCTACAATGAGCAGTTCTTC. It translates to CASSQDLGGSSYNEQFF.

This clone was seen a handful of times. The V gene is TRBV25-1, the J gene TRBJ1-4; the D gene is possibly TRBD1 (5 bases). The CDR3 runs to 14 residues. CDR1 is MGHDK, CDR2 SYGVNS, per germline. The V gene lost 10 bases and the J gene lost 0 bases, with 12 bases spanning the gap. The CDR3 sequence: CAIITRATNEKLFF. CDR3 in DNA: TGTGCCATCATTACCAGGGCAACTAATGAAAAACTGTTTTTT.

This clone was observed a few times. The gene calls are TRBV9 and TRBJ2-7; 7 nucleotides line up with TRBD2. Germline-derived CDR1 and CDR2 are SGDLS and YYNGEE. This CDR3 region has 15 residues. V gave up 3 bases and J gave up 0 bases; unmatched junction bases: 6. This CDR3 reads CASSEGLGLSYEQYF. Written as DNA, the CDR3 is TGTGCCAGCAGCGAAGGACTAGGGCTCTCCTACGAGCAGTACTTC.

The chain is built from TRBV28 and TRBJ1-5, with D unclear. CDR3 length: 15 amino acids. V was clipped by 4 bases and J by 0 bases, with 10 bases between them. The germline V gene has CDR1 MDHEN and CDR2 SYDVKM. The CDR3 spells CASSSAGYSNQPQHF. The CDR3 DNA follows: TGTGCCAGCAGTTCGGCGGGTTATAGCAATCAGCCCCAGCATTTT.

The chain combines TRBV11-2 with TRBJ2-2; no reliable D call. The V and J ends lost 5 bases and 6 bases respectively, with 19 bases between them. This CDR3 region has 16 residues. The germline CDR1 and CDR2 sequences are SGHAT and FQNNGV. The CDR3 here is CASSPYLGTRPGELFF. CDR3 DNA sequence: TGTGCCAGCAGCCCGTATCTAGGAACGCGGCCCGGGGAGCTGTTTTTT.

The CDR3 bases are TGTGCCTGGAGTGGAAATAGCGGCTACAATGAGCAGTTCTTC. This sequence encodes CAWSGNSGYNEQFF. V and J are TRBV30 and TRBJ2-1, with a tentative D call TRBD2 (6 bases). The CDR3 has 14 amino acids. The V gene's germline CDR1 is GTSNPN and CDR2 SVGIG (reference sequence). The V end lost 1 base, the J end lost 3 bases, and 10 bases lay between the germline ends.

The CDR3 is CASSHRDSLNTEAFF. CDR3 in DNA: TGCGCCAGCAGCCACCGGGACAGCCTGAACACTGAAGCTTTCTTT. V and J are TRBV5-1 and TRBJ1-1, with 7 bases matching TRBD1. Germline V gene sequence: CDR1 SGHRS, CDR2 YFSETQ. J was trimmed by 0 bases and V by 4 bases; bases with no gene match: 6. There are 15 residues in the CDR3.

This clone was seen a handful of times. The V call is TRBV25-1, the J call TRBJ2-3; D unclear. The CDR3 runs to 13 residues. The germline CDR1 and CDR2 sequences are MGHDK and SYGVNS. V was clipped by 6 bases and J by 4 bases, with 11 bases between them. The DNA of the CDR3 is TGTGCCAGCAGAACGGAGCTAGCAGATACGCAGTATTTT. Translation gives CASRTELADTQYF.

This clone was found a few times. V and J are TRBV27 and TRBJ2-7; D ambiguous. This CDR3 has 11 residues. Trimming took off 6 bases at V and 3 bases at J, with 6 bases between the two ends. Looked up from germline, CDR1 is MNHEY and CDR2 is SMNVEV (reference sequence). The CDR3 sequence: CASRTNYEQYF. The CDR3 DNA follows: TGTGCCAGCAGGACAAACTACGAGCAGTACTTC.

The chain employs TRBV28 and TRBJ2-5, with 10 bases matching TRBD2. Germline V gene lookup returns CDR1 MDHEN and CDR2 SYDVKM. The CDR3 has 14 amino acids. The junction had 4 bases not matched to a gene; V was cut back by 5 bases and J by 4 bases. The CDR3 DNA reads as TGTGCCAGCAGTATACTAGCGGGGTTAGAGACCCAGTACTTC. Protein: CASSILAGLETQYF. Based on the CDR3 plus reference TRBV28 and TRBJ2-5, the full variable domain is DVKVTQSSRYLVKRTGEKVFLECVQDMDHENMFWYRQDPGLGLRLIYFSYDVKMKEKGDIPEGYSVSREKKERFSLILESASTNQTSMYLCASSILAGLETQYFGPGTRLLVL.

The gene calls are TRBV7-9 and TRBJ2-2; 13 bases align to TRBD2. This CDR3 is built from 17 residues. V lost 7 bases, J lost 0 bases, and 5 bases stayed unmatched. Germline CDR1 is SEHNR and CDR2 is FQNEAQ (reference sequence). The CDR3 DNA reads as TGTGCCAGCACCGGGACTAGCGGGATGACGAACACCGGGGAGCTGTTTTTT. Protein sequence: CASTGTSGMTNTGELFF. The full variable domain, completed using reference TRBV7-9 and TRBJ2-2, is DTGVSQNPRHKITKRGQNVTFRCDPISEHNRLYWYRQTLGQGPEFLTYFQNEAQLEKSRLLSDRFSAERPKGSFSTLEIQRTEQGDSAMYLCASTGTSGMTNTGELFFGEGSRLTVL.

The chain links TRBV27 to TRBJ1-1; possible D gene TRBD1, 5 bases. The CDR3 spans 13 residues. CDR1 and CDR2 (germline): MNHEY, SMNVEV (reference sequence). The germline V and J ends were trimmed by 6 bases and 5 bases, with 13 bases remaining between them. The CDR3 nucleotides are TGTGCCAGCAGGTCAATCAGGGATACTGAAGCTTTCTTT. Its translation is CASRSIRDTEAFF.

As for this clone: Sequence at one end of the junction differs from germline and may be a read error. The chain carries TRBV7-9 and TRBJ2-7; 13 bases are shared with TRBD2. The CDR3 is made up of 15 amino acids. Germline values: CDR1 SEHNR, CDR2 FQNEAQ (reference sequence). CDR3 nucleotide sequence: TGTTCCAGCAGCATGGGACTAGCGGGAAAGTACGAGCAGTACTTC. Protein product: CSSSMGLAGKYEQYF.

The rearrangement joins TRBV5-6 to TRBJ1-2, with unresolved D. The CDR3 runs 11 residues. Per the germline V gene, CDR1 is SGHDT and CDR2 is YYEEEE. V dropped 3 bases and J dropped 7 bases, with 7 bases sitting between them. In DNA, the CDR3 is TGTGCCAGCAGCTCCCCGGGTGGCTACACCTTC. Residues: CASSSPGGYTF.

The chain recombines TRBV5-1 with TRBJ2-7, with D perhaps TRBD1 (6 bases). V was cut by 2 bases and J by 4 bases, with 7 bases left in between. Germline CDR1 SGHRS, CDR2 YFSETQ. The CDR3 sequence is 12 residues long. In nucleotides, the CDR3 is TGCGCCAGCAGCTTACAGGGATACGAGCAGTACTTC. This codes for CASSLQGYEQYF.